Following are 7 T cell receptor beta chains from one sample sequenced in a study of T cell responses to AZD1222 COVID-19 vaccine. Profiling relied on immunoSEQ multiplex PCR, and the TCRdb table lists in-frame clones only, not all of them. The table has around 120,000 clones, 92% seen once. The sample here was peripheral blood, taken 28 days after the second AZD1222 dose. Receptors originate from an adult who received the AZD1222 COVID-19 vaccine.

The rearrangement uses TRBV7-2 and TRBJ2-7, with D possibly being TRBD1 or TRBD2 (6 bases each). V gave up 2 bases and J gave up 5 bases, with 22 bases separating them. Germline CDR1 SGHTA, CDR2 FQGNSA. This CDR3 has 17 residues. The CDR3 sequence is CASSLLGGGKRVHEQYF. The CDR3 DNA follows: TGTGCCAGCAGCTTACTGGGGGGCGGGAAGAGGGTCCACGAGCAGTACTTC.

The rearrangement uses TRBV18 and TRBJ1-4, with D hard to call. CDR1 and CDR2 (germline): KGHSH, LQKENI. The CDR3 is 14 residues long. Trimming cost V 7 bases and J 4 bases, with 13 bases left between them. As DNA, the CDR3 is TGTGCCAGCTTACCCCAGTACAGTAATGAAAAACTGTTTTTT. Its translation is CASLPQYSNEKLFF.

The count of this clone is one. The chain recombines TRBV2 with TRBJ1-3; D gene uncertain. Trimming removed 2 bases at V and 8 bases at J, with 7 bases between. The germline V gene encodes CDR1 SNHLY and CDR2 FYNNEI. There are 12 residues in the CDR3. CDR3 loop: CASSEMGDTIYF. The CDR3 coding sequence is TGTGCCAGCAGTGAAATGGGAGACACCATATATTTT.

The rearrangement uses TRBV6-4 and TRBJ1-2; unclear D gene. Per germline, CDR1 MRHNA and CDR2 SNTAGT. The CDR3 has 16 amino acids. The V end lost 5 bases, the J end lost 0 bases, and 16 bases lay between the germline ends. In DNA form, the CDR3 reads TGTGCCAGCAGTCCTACAAGCGGGATTTCTAACTATGGCTACACCTTC. Translated: CASSPTSGISNYGYTF.

The chain has TRBV28 and TRBJ1-2; TRBD1 is a possible D gene (5 bases). This CDR3 is 17 amino acids long. V was pared by 5 bases and J by 7 bases, with 26 bases between. The germline gives CDR1 MDHEN, CDR2 SYDVKM. CDR3 residues: CASSGLQTGTHWGGYTF. The CDR3 DNA reads as TGTGCCAGCAGTGGCCTTCAAACCGGGACCCACTGGGGTGGCTACACCTTC.

The chain carries TRBV6-5 and TRBJ2-2; D may be TRBD2 (6 bases). Deletions cut 6 bases from V and 2 bases from J, with 13 bases between. This CDR3 is 15 amino acids long. From germline, CDR1 is MNHEY and CDR2 SVGAGI. Here the CDR3 DNA reads TGTGCCAGCAGCACCGGGACTGTTAACACCGGGGAGCTGTTTTTT. This codes for CASSTGTVNTGELFF.

CDR3 DNA: TGTGCCAGCAGCTTGGGTAGCAATGCAGATACGCAGTATTTT. It encodes CASSLGSNADTQYF. The chain couples TRBV5-8 to TRBJ2-3; no clear D. Trimming removed 0 bases from V and 4 bases from J, with 9 bases in between. Per germline, CDR1 SGHTS and CDR2 YDEGEE. This CDR3 has 14 residues. Complete variable domain (other parts from reference TRBV5-8 and TRBJ2-3): EAGVTQSPTHLIKTRGQQATLRCSPISGHTSVYWYQQALGLGLQFLLWYDEGEERNRGNFPPRFSGRQFPNYSSELNVNALELEDSALYLCASSLGSNADTQYFGPGTRLTVL.